A single T cell receptor beta chain is shown here with its context. Its specificity is unknown. A much larger clone lies one base from this, so it may be a read error. Patients having uncontrolled infection, another autoimmune disease, pregnancy or lactation were not included. Diagnosis rested on symptoms, serum thyroxine and TRAb, thyroid ultrasound, and orbital computed tomography. Germline CDR1 reads MDHEN; CDR2 reads SYDVKM. The CDR3 is 15 amino acids. Amplification of TCR beta CDR3 regions was performed using RNA transcripts as template. Carried out on the TCR CDR3, a first-round RT-PCR used the HTBI primer set. TCRdb re-called the multiplex PCR reads with MiXCR, one entry per CDR3 protein. The table has about 350,000 distinct CDR3 sequences, 15% to 20% seen once. The data are from a study of T cells in Graves' hyperthyroidism and ophthalmopathy. Study-wide points: Most clonotypes expanded in the thyroid (above 0.001) were also present in blood.

This clonotype originated in a woman aged 40 to 49 with Graves' ophthalmopathy. The V call is TRBV28, the J call TRBJ2-5; the match to TRBD2 covers 12 bases. Sequencing used blood. The CDR3 is CASSPRLAGEETRYF. In DNA form, the CDR3 reads TGTGCCAGCAGCCCAAGACTAGCGGGGGAAGAGACCCGGTACTTC.